Sequencing of this T cell receptor (beta chain) was carried out in a study of patients and donors after allogeneic stem cell transplantation. This clonotype was observed a handful of times. TCRdb re-derived calls from the RT-PCR reads in MiXCR, one entry per CDR3 protein. Here the sample spans roughly 960,000 distinct CDR3 sequences, under 20% being singletons. The TCR was taken from a human donor who was either an allogeneic HSCT recipient or a stem cell or donor lymphocyte infusion donor (not recorded which). It is not recorded whose cells these are; they may come from a transplant donor. The sample taken for sequencing was blood, either unsorted or a sorted T cell fraction (not recorded which).

CDR3 region: CASSYSGGQGNTIYF. The CDR3 bases are TGTGCCAGCAGTTACTCGGGGGGACAGGGGAACACCATATATTTT. The chain employs TRBV6-5 and TRBJ1-3, with 10 bases aligning to TRBD1. Germline V gene sequence: CDR1 MNHEY, CDR2 SVGAGI. This CDR3 spans 15 amino acids. J was trimmed by 7 bases and V by 0 bases; bases with no gene match: 3.